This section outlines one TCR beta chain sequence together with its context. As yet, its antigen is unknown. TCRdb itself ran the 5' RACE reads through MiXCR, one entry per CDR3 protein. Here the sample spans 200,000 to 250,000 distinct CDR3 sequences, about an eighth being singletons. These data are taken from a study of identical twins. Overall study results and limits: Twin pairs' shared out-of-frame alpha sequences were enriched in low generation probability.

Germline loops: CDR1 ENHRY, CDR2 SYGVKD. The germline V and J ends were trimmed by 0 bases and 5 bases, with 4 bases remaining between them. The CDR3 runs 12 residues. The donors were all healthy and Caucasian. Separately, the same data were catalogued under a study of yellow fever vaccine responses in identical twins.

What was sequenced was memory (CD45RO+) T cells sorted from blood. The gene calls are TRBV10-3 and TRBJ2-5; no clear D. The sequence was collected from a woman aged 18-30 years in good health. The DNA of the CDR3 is TGTGCCATCAGTGAGTCGGTCGAGACCCAGTACTTC. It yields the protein CAISESVETQYF.